This T cell receptor (beta chain) was captured in a study of beta chain features in type 1 diabetes (dated by TCRdb to the late 2010s). Study-level background: No differences in mean age, gender distribution, total cell number or subset yield were found between patients and healthy donors. A total of 85 million to 140 million sorted cells were examined across all samples, and a strong correlation was observed between cell number per subset and RNA yield. In the study, TCRB repertoires of sorted circulating CD4+ T cell subsets from recently diagnosed type 1 diabetes patients were compared with those of matched healthy donors. Naive and central memory subsets were obtained from all 28 donors, but regulatory and stem cell-like memory subsets were isolated from only 8 patients and about 8 healthy donors. What the authors observed across the whole study: PCR might favor shorter templates, but patient and control samples were amplified and corrected together, so any skew would affect both groups equally. HLA sub-analyses involved small numbers of individuals, so any influence of HLA type on TCRB rearrangement remained unresolved. Sequencing cDNA rather than genomic DNA could over-represent highly expressing activated cells, although activation and CD3 levels did not differ between groups. A moderate but significant shortening of TCRB CDR3 length was observed in type 1 diabetes patients in all four CD4+ subsets. Naive, central memory and regulatory TCRB repertoires appeared to be more similar among patients than among healthy donors. At VDJ recombination sites, type 1 diabetes patients had fewer insertions and more deleted nucleotides, which implies abnormalities in thymic rearrangement.

With regard to this clone: This clone's antigen is unknown. Base qualities are not recorded, but no much larger clone differs from it by a single base.

The entire amount of isolated RNA was reverse transcribed using the High Capacity cDNA Reverse Transcription Kit, so the sequenced TCRB transcripts were expressed ones. Deep immunoSEQ sequencing was applied to naive, central memory and regulatory T cell samples, giving an average of about 3.6 million total reads per sample. After sorted cells were lysed in RLT buffer, RNA was extracted with DNase-treated RNeasy Micro or Mini kits, with the choice depending on cell number. To prevent cross-contamination, each cell subset was processed individually, whereas patient and healthy donor samples were processed jointly. TCRB sequences were amplified from cDNA with the immunoSEQ multiplex PCR, producing 87-bp fragments spanning the CDR3 region. Sequencing of the amplicons was performed on the Illumina HiSeq platform. Regarding the original processing steps: Synthetic template baselines were used to correct PCR bias computationally, reads within Hamming distance 2 were collapsed, and singletons that could not be merged were discarded. Reads were aligned against IMGT to assign V, D and J genes, CDR3 length and insertions or deletions at six rearrangement sites. Within each subset, clonotype counts were normalized to sorted cell number, after which true diversity and Gini coefficients were computed with the tcR R package. Repertoire sharing was quantified using the overlap coefficient calculated on TCRB nucleotide sequences. Out-of-frame TCRB sequences from naive cells were analyzed to stand in for the pre-selection repertoire. The immuneACCESS repertoire file appears here via TCRdb, limited to in-frame rearrangements. These files lack a portion of the clones; in checked studies, under half of the deficit traces to unresolved V genes, and the cause of the others is not known. V, J and clone size were drawn from that table, and D and trimming were deduced from the DNA. Recorded for this sample are about 900,000 clones; 17% of them occurred a single time. 0.023% of the sample is in the top ten clones.

The CDR3, from cysteine to phenylalanine, totals 16 residues. Only the CDR3 DNA is retained, 48 bases long and in frame from the first base. The germline V gene supplies CDR1 MDHEN and CDR2 SYDVKM. V has 3 bases trimmed and J has 0 bases trimmed; junction bases matching no gene number 6. Each donor gave one peripheral blood draw, approximately 120 mL on average, collected into heparinised tubes. A BD FACSAria II and a panel including CD45RO, CCR7, CD25, CD127, CD95 and CD27 were used to sort naive, central memory, regulatory and stem cell-like memory CD4+ T cells. Every sorted population had a purity above 98%. PBMCs were separated immediately by Lymphoprep density gradient centrifugation and were stained directly, without being cultured. So that batch effects would be minimized, each experiment stained and sorted samples in pairs, pairing one healthy donor with one patient.

This clonotype was sampled from a woman aged 18-29 years in good health. Sequences were obtained from naive CD4+ T cells from blood. This specimen's cell subset or site label, per the study, means: true naive CD4+ T cells. This chain is built from TRBV28 and TRBJ2-7; 9 central bases correspond to TRBD1. The DNA sequence is as follows: TGTGCCAGCAGTTTGCTCGGGACAGGGCGCTCCTACGAGCAGTACTTC. Translated, it gives CASSLLGTGRSYEQYF.